This TCR beta chain comes out of a study of human T cells and chemical hapten exposure. Each CDR3 protein gets one entry after TCRdb re-called the RACE reads with MiXCR. Counted here are about 120,000 distinct CDR3 sequences, approximately 15% occurring once; the ten biggest clones make up 0.9% to 0.95%. With 4 bases removed from V and 5 bases from J, the gap between germline ends came to 6 bases. The CDR3 consists of 12 residues. Germline CDR1 and CDR2: SGHNT and YENEEA. This sample's time point: patch test 1, 2 weeks after DPC sensitization. Regarding treatment: therapeutic diphenylcyclopropenone sensitization with weekly scalp DPC.

The gene calls are TRBV11-3 and TRBJ2-1; D not certain. This sequence originates from a man younger than 35 with alopecia areata. Some clones in this sample may be carry-over from other donors' samples. The sequencing here drew on whole blood, taken in connection with sensitization to the hapten diphenylcyclopropenone (DPC). The CDR3 here is CASSYRDNEQFF. For the CDR3, the DNA is TGTGCCAGCAGCTACCGGGACAATGAGCAGTTCTTC.